A single sample gave rise to the 32 T cell receptor beta chains below, sequenced in a study of T cells expressing NK-cell markers. From the 5' RACE reads, TCRdb lists one entry per CDR3 protein and no DNA. The listing records 500,000 to 700,000 distinct CDR3 sequences. The specimen was blood T cells: a sorted CD56 or NKG2C T cell subset, CD4+ or CD8+ T cells, or bulk PBMC T cells (not recorded which). All receptors come from a man younger than 35 in good health.

The chain combines TRBV29-1 with TRBJ2-5; TCRdb reports TRBD2, a call that lacks DNA to check it against. The CDR3 spans 14 residues. Germline assignment: CDR1 SQVTM and CDR2 ANQGSEA. The CDR3 reads CSVEGSSGEETQYF.

The chain uses TRBV20-1 and TRBJ2-2. This CDR3 is built from 11 residues. From germline, CDR1 is DFQATT and CDR2 SNEGSKA (reference sequence). The CDR3 protein is CSAEEAGELFF.

This rearrangement joins TRBV6-1 to TRBJ2-3. Germline-derived CDR1 and CDR2 are MNHNS and SASEGT. CDR3 size: 14 residues. Here the CDR3 reads CASSEARATDTQYF.

CDR3 loop: CASTPEGGYNEQFF. The J gene is TRBJ2-1, the V gene TRBV5-1; TCRdb's assignment of TRBD2 cannot be checked, as there is no DNA. Per germline, CDR1 SGHRS and CDR2 YFSETQ. This CDR3 is 14 amino acids long. Full variable domain (missing parts from reference TRBV5-1 and TRBJ2-1): KAGVTQTPRYLIKTRGQQVTLSCSPISGHRSVSWYQQTPGQGLQFLFEYFSETQRNKGNFPGRFSGRQFSNSRSEMNVSTLELGDSALYLCASTPEGGYNEQFFGPGTRLTVL.

The V call is TRBV28, the J call TRBJ2-6; TCRdb lists TRBD2, though no DNA is available to test this call. Germline CDR1 is MDHEN and CDR2 is SYDVKM. The CDR3 loop spans 17 amino acids. The CDR3 sequence: CASSWPFRGTGANVLTF.

V is TRBV12-3 or TRBV12-4 and J is TRBJ2-1. The CDR3 has 15 amino acids. The CDR3: CASSLALNLWHEQFF.

The chain uses TRBV6-1 and TRBJ2-1; TCRdb picks TRBD2, but there is no DNA to check that call. The germline V gene encodes CDR1 MNHNS and CDR2 SASEGT. CDR3 length: 13 amino acids. The CDR3 loop is CASSLGGWDEQFF.

The chain uses TRBV2 and TRBJ2-1; TCRdb's D call of TRBD1 is untestable without DNA. Germline values: CDR1 SNHLY, CDR2 FYNNEI. There are 15 residues in the CDR3. CDR3: CASRAGTGNYNEQFF.

CDR3: CASRDKDNEQFF. The chain recombines TRBV10-3 with TRBJ2-1; TCRdb returns TRBD1, unconfirmable since there is no DNA. The CDR3 extends over 12 amino acids. Per germline, CDR1 ENHRY and CDR2 SYGVKD.

The chain has TRBV20-1 and TRBJ2-5; lacking DNA, the TRBD1 call made by TCRdb goes unchecked. The germline CDR1 and CDR2 sequences are DFQATT and SNEGSKA (reference sequence). The CDR3 is 16 amino acids. This chain's CDR3 is CSARGKTGGYQETQYF.

The chain couples TRBV5-5 to TRBJ2-2. The CDR3 totals 16 residues. Germline lookup yields CDR1 SGHKS and CDR2 YYEKEE (reference sequence). The CDR3 spells CASSWAGAPDTGELFF.

The chain carries TRBV20-1 and TRBJ2-7; TCRdb outputs TRBD2, but without DNA this stays unchecked. The CDR3 is made up of 16 amino acids. Germline V lookup: CDR1 DFQATT, CDR2 SNEGSKA (reference sequence). CDR3 region: CSAVTLAGLSSYEQYF.

The rearrangement links TRBV6-1 to TRBJ2-3; TCRdb names TRBD2, which stays unverified in the absence of DNA. This CDR3 region has 15 residues. Looked up from germline, CDR1 is MNHNS and CDR2 is SASEGT. This CDR3 is CASSPLAGRPDTQYF.

The V gene is TRBV9, the J gene TRBJ1-1. Germline V gene data show CDR1 as SGDLS and CDR2 as YYNGEE. The CDR3 is made up of 11 amino acids. The CDR3: CASSVGPRAFF.

This chain joins TRBV9 and TRBJ2-1; TCRdb's D call of TRBD2 is untestable without DNA. This CDR3 is built from 13 residues. CDR1 is SGDLS, CDR2 YYNGEE, per germline. CDR3 protein: CASGGRGYNEQFF.

CDR3 protein: CARQESSSGNTIYF. The chain joins TRBV30 to TRBJ1-3. CDR1 and CDR2 from the germline V gene are GTSNPN and SVGIG (reference sequence). CDR3 length: 14 residues. Full variable domain (outside the CDR3, taken from reference TRBV30 and TRBJ1-3): SQTIHQWPATLVQPVGSPLSLECTVEGTSNPNLYWYRQAAGRGLQLLFYSVGIGQISSEVPQNLSASRPQDRQFILSSKKLLLSDSGFYLCARQESSSGNTIYFGEGSWLTVV.

V gene TRBV5-1 combines with J gene TRBJ2-4. CDR3 size: 16 residues. The germline V gene encodes CDR1 SGHRS and CDR2 YFSETQ. Here the CDR3 reads CASSLEPASAKNIQYF.

This chain connects TRBV7-3 to TRBJ2-3. CDR1 is SGHTA, CDR2 FQGTGA, per germline. The CDR3 is 13 residues long. CDR3 loop: CASSLHITDTQYF.

This chain joins TRBV15 and TRBJ2-7; TCRdb picks TRBD2, but there is no DNA to check that call. The CDR3 is made up of 16 amino acids. CDR1 LNHNV and CDR2 YYDKDF come from the germline V gene (reference sequence). The CDR3: CATSGSWGSSAREQYF. The full variable domain, in which reference TRBV15 and TRBJ2-7 provide the parts outside the CDR3, is DAMVIQNPRYQVTQFGKPVTLSCSQTLNHNVMYWYQQKSSQAPKLLFHYYDKDFNNEADTPDNFQSRRPNTSFCFLDIRSPGLGDTAMYLCATSGSWGSSAREQYFGPGTRLTVT.

This chain uses TRBV5-5 with TRBJ2-1; lacking DNA, the TRBD2 call made by TCRdb goes unchecked. CDR3 length: 14 amino acids. The germline gives CDR1 SGHKS, CDR2 YYEKEE (reference sequence). The CDR3 loop reads CASSLPTSGNEQFF.

J is TRBJ2-5 and V is TRBV24-1; TCRdb outputs TRBD1, but without DNA this stays unchecked. CDR3 length equals 15 residues. CDR1 and CDR2 (germline): KGHDR, SFDVKD. The CDR3 is CATSEGTGGPETQYF.

The V gene is TRBV10-3, the J gene TRBJ2-3; the D call from TCRdb, TRBD2, cannot be confirmed without DNA. Germline V gene lookup returns CDR1 ENHRY and CDR2 SYGVKD. The CDR3 is 14 residues long. The CDR3 spells CAISGSPGTDTQYF.

This chain's CDR3 is CSARVYIEARGRSYNEQFF. This chain connects TRBV20-1 to TRBJ2-1. CDR3 size: 19 residues. CDR1 is DFQATT and CDR2 is SNEGSKA in the germline V gene (reference sequence).

The chain employs TRBV6-2 or TRBV6-3 and TRBJ2-7; TCRdb's D gene call, TRBD1, goes unchecked for lack of DNA. Germline V lookup: CDR1 MNHEY, CDR2 SVGEGT. This CDR3 has 14 residues. CDR3 region: CASISGTYYYEQYF.

This chain links TRBV9 with TRBJ2-1. Per the germline V gene, CDR1 is SGDLS and CDR2 is YYNGEE. The length of the CDR3 is 12 residues. The CDR3 loop is CASSVSDNEQFF.

The chain is built from TRBV29-1 and TRBJ1-2. Germline V gene data show CDR1 as SQVTM and CDR2 as ANQGSEA. The CDR3 is 12 residues long. The CDR3 spells CSVEAANYGYTF.

The chain combines TRBV13 with TRBJ2-1; TCRdb's assignment of TRBD2 cannot be checked, as there is no DNA. Germline V gives CDR1 PRHDT, CDR2 FYEKMQ (reference sequence). The CDR3 is 15 residues long. The chain's CDR3 is CASRKSGRALNEQFF.

The chain carries TRBV10-3 and TRBJ2-7; the D call from TCRdb, TRBD1, cannot be confirmed without DNA. The germline V gene has CDR1 ENHRY and CDR2 SYGVKD. The CDR3 is 11 amino acids. CDR3 sequence reads: CATGTTGEQYF.

The chain employs TRBV6-2 or TRBV6-3 and TRBJ2-1; TCRdb picks TRBD1, but there is no DNA to check that call. CDR1 and CDR2 from the germline V gene are MNHEY and SVGEGT. This CDR3 comprises 13 residues. CDR3 amino acids: CASRDRGSWEQFF.

CDR3 in amino acids: CASSPSLSGFSQDTQYF. This chain joins TRBV5-1 and TRBJ2-3; the TCRdb D gene call, TRBD2, has no DNA to confirm it. In germline, CDR1 is SGHRS, CDR2 YFSETQ. CDR3 size: 17 residues.

The rearrangement links TRBV5-1 to TRBJ2-1; as DNA is missing, the TRBD2 call by TCRdb cannot be tested. The CDR3 contains 21 residues. Looked up from germline, CDR1 is SGHRS and CDR2 is YFSETQ. The CDR3 reads CASSLRPGLAGGPGSYNEQFF.

The V and J genes are TRBV25-1 and TRBJ1-1. The CDR3 covers 14 residues. Germline V gives CDR1 MGHDK, CDR2 SYGVNS. The CDR3 spells CASSDNRGDTEAFF.